This passage covers 11 T cell receptor beta chains from one sample sequenced in a study of T cell responses to AZD1222 COVID-19 vaccine. Method: immunoSEQ multiplex PCR; TCRdb's copy keeps in-frame clones and lacks some. Among around 150,000 clones, 92% were seen once, and the ten largest hold approximately 3.3%. This material consisted of peripheral blood, taken 28 days after the second AZD1222 dose. The receptor set was obtained from an adult who received the AZD1222 COVID-19 vaccine.

The chain couples TRBV29-1 to TRBJ1-1; maybe TRBD1 (5 bases). This CDR3 is built from 11 residues. Germline V gives CDR1 SQVTM, CDR2 ANQGSEA. With 8 bases removed from V and 5 bases from J, the gap between germline ends came to 12 bases. The DNA of the CDR3 is TGCAGCTCCAGGGAATTGACTGAAGCTTTCTTT. It translates to CSSRELTEAFF.

The chain uses TRBV19 and TRBJ1-1; D is possibly TRBD1 (6 bases). CDR1 is LNHDA, CDR2 SQIVND, per germline (reference sequence). V was shortened by 0 bases and J by 1 base, with 21 bases between the two germline ends. The CDR3 loop spans 19 amino acids. The CDR3 here is CASSIDRGRGASQNTEAFF. CDR3 in DNA: TGTGCCAGTAGTATAGATCGCGGGAGGGGGGCGTCTCAGAACACTGAAGCTTTCTTT.

The chain uses TRBV5-1 and TRBJ1-4; 10 positions match TRBD1. The V and J ends lost 4 bases and 7 bases, in that order; junction bases with no gene match: 4. CDR3 size: 14 residues. Germline CDR1 is SGHRS and CDR2 is YFSETQ. CDR3 sequence (DNA): TGCGCCAGCAGCCCGGACAGGGGGGGTGAAAAACTGTTTTTT. Translation: CASSPDRGGEKLFF.

V usage is TRBV15 and J usage is TRBJ2-7, with TRBD2 matching over 7 bases. The trim removed 0 bases at V and 7 bases at J, leaving 3 bases unmatched. In germline, CDR1 is LNHNV, CDR2 YYDKDF (reference sequence). The CDR3 extends over 13 amino acids. The CDR3 bases are TGTGCCACCAGCAGAGATGGGGGGGGTGAGCAGTACTTC. Translated, it gives CATSRDGGGEQYF.

The V gene is TRBV19, the J gene TRBJ2-1; TRBD2 might be the D (6 bases). There are 12 residues in the CDR3. In germline, CDR1 is LNHDA, CDR2 SQIVND (reference sequence). Trimming took off 5 bases at V and 10 bases at J, with 12 bases between the two ends. The CDR3 loop is CASSRGIQEQFF. The CDR3 nucleotides are TGTGCCAGTAGTCGCGGGATCCAAGAGCAGTTCTTC.

This clone turned up a few times. This chain uses TRBV28 with TRBJ2-7; D might be TRBD2 (6 bases). The CDR3 sequence is 11 residues long. The germline V and J ends were trimmed by 2 bases and 7 bases, with 6 bases remaining between them. Germline CDR1 reads MDHEN; CDR2 reads SYDVKM. CDR3 sequence reads: CASSLGGEQYF. DNA of the CDR3: TGTGCCAGCAGTTTAGGGGGGGAGCAGTACTTC.

V gene TRBV28 combines with J gene TRBJ1-2, with D uncertain. The CDR3 runs 13 residues. CDR1 MDHEN and CDR2 SYDVKM come from the germline V gene. V was pared by 10 bases and J by 1 base, with 13 bases between. CDR3 loop: CATLGSFNYGYTF. The DNA of the CDR3 is TGTGCCACCTTGGGGAGTTTTAACTATGGCTACACCTTC.

This sequence joins TRBV5-1 and TRBJ2-7; D gene uncertain. The CDR3 runs to 12 residues. Germline assignment: CDR1 SGHRS and CDR2 YFSETQ. V was pared by 1 base and J by 3 bases, with 5 bases between. CDR3 amino acids: CASSLTGYEQYF. The CDR3, as DNA: TGCGCCAGCAGCTTGACCGGCTACGAGCAGTACTTC.

The V call is TRBV7-9, the J call TRBJ1-2, with 9 positions matching TRBD1. V shed 4 bases, J shed 0 bases, and the junction held 3 bases outside the gene matches. This CDR3 comprises 15 residues. Germline V gene lookup returns CDR1 SEHNR and CDR2 FQNEAQ (reference sequence). In DNA form, the CDR3 reads TGTGCCAGCAGCTACCGACAGGGGGCTAACTATGGCTACACCTTC. Amino acid sequence: CASSYRQGANYGYTF.

The chain joins TRBV7-3 to TRBJ1-1; 9 nucleotides match TRBD1. Germline-derived CDR1 and CDR2 are SGHTA and FQGTGA. J lost 6 bases, V lost 3 bases, and 5 bases had no gene match. The CDR3 covers 14 residues. CDR3 DNA: TGTGCCAGCAGCTTGGGACAGGGCCTACCTGAAGCTTTCTTT. As protein: CASSLGQGLPEAFF.

This chain joins TRBV30 and TRBJ2-7; no definite D call. CDR3 length equals 12 residues. Between the trimmed V and J ends, which lost 2 bases and 4 bases, there was a span of 9 bases. CDR1 is GTSNPN and CDR2 is SVGIG in the germline V gene (reference sequence). CDR3 protein: CAWSRAPYEQYF. DNA of the CDR3: TGTGCCTGGAGTAGAGCCCCATACGAGCAGTACTTC.